The 24 T cell receptor beta chains below were found in one sample sequenced in a study of OX40 agonist ivuxolimab in advanced cancers. The table came from immunoSEQ multiplex PCR; TCRdb's copy has only in-frame clones and leaves some out. This table has around 26,000 clones, under 90% appearing once. The material was CD4+ or CD8+ T cells sorted from blood, obtained in a trial of the OX40 agonist ivuxolimab. The receptors here all came from an adult with an advanced solid tumor such as melanoma, head and neck, liver or kidney cancer.

CDR3 in amino acids: CASSLAGGLGETQYF. CDR3 bases: TGCGCCAGCAGCTTGGCCGGGGGGCTGGGAGAGACCCAGTACTTC. This rearrangement joins TRBV5-1 to TRBJ2-5, with D perhaps matching TRBD2 (7 bases). The germline V gene encodes CDR1 SGHRS and CDR2 YFSETQ. The CDR3 contains 15 residues. With 0 bases removed from V and 4 bases from J, the gap between germline ends came to 13 bases.

The rearrangement links TRBV2 to TRBJ2-3; D remains unclear. The germline V gene encodes CDR1 SNHLY and CDR2 FYNNEI. This CDR3 is built from 14 residues. The germline V and J ends were trimmed by 1 base and 10 bases, with 15 bases remaining between them. The CDR3: CASSEERSLTPQYF. The DNA of the CDR3 is TGTGCCAGCAGTGAAGAAAGGTCCCTCACCCCGCAGTATTTT.

V is TRBV4-2 and J is TRBJ2-7; TRBD2 matches at 12 bases. This CDR3 spans 15 amino acids. V trimming: 1 base; J trimming: 3 bases; junction bases outside the gene matches: 1. The germline gives CDR1 LGHNA, CDR2 YNFKEQ. This chain's CDR3 is CASSQGTSGDYEQYF. CDR3 nucleotides: TGTGCCAGCAGCCAAGGGACTAGCGGGGACTACGAGCAGTACTTC.

The V call is TRBV5-8, the J call TRBJ1-1; perhaps TRBD1 as D (6 bases). Trimming removed 1 base from V and 7 bases from J, with 14 bases in between. The CDR3 totals 14 residues. Germline values: CDR1 SGHTS, CDR2 YDEGEE. The CDR3 here is CASSLRGRGIEAFF. CDR3 DNA sequence: TGTGCCAGCAGCTTGAGAGGCAGGGGTATTGAAGCTTTCTTT.

This clone was seen a handful of times. The V call is TRBV30, the J call TRBJ1-1; D is unclear. CDR1 and CDR2 (germline): GTSNPN, SVGIG (reference sequence). Between the trimmed V and J ends, which lost 5 bases and 0 bases, there was a span of 10 bases. This CDR3 is built from 13 residues. The CDR3 bases are TGTGCCTGGGTAAGGATCATGAACACTGAAGCTTTCTTT. Residues: CAWVRIMNTEAFF.

The rearrangement links TRBV9 to TRBJ1-1, with D possibly TRBD1 on 5 matching bases. The length of the CDR3 is 15 residues. Germline V gene data show CDR1 as SGDLS and CDR2 as YYNGEE. Trimming pared 0 bases from V and 7 bases from J, leaving 16 bases between. Written as DNA, the CDR3 is TGTGCCAGCAGCGTAGCTGGGTTCATGGGGGATGAAGCTTTCTTT. It codes for CASSVAGFMGDEAFF. Variable domain in full (rest from reference TRBV9 and TRBJ1-1): DSGVTQTPKHLITATGQRVTLRCSPRSGDLSVYWYQQSLDQGLQFLIQYYNGEERAKGNILERFSAQQFPDLHSELNLSSLELGDSALYFCASSVAGFMGDEAFFGQGTRLTVV.

The rearrangement joins TRBV6-1 to TRBJ2-1, with TRBD1 as a possible D gene (6 bases). V lost 3 bases and J lost 0, with 9 bases in between. The germline CDR1 and CDR2 sequences are MNHNS and SASEGT. The length of the CDR3 is 15 residues. CDR3 DNA sequence: TGTGCCAGCAGTGACTGGACAGTCTCCTACAATGAGCAGTTCTTC. Its translation is CASSDWTVSYNEQFF.

The rearrangement joins TRBV7-9 to TRBJ1-1, with D perhaps matching TRBD1 (6 bases). V was cut by 8 bases and J by 1 base, with 11 bases left in between. Germline V gene sequence: CDR1 SEHNR, CDR2 FQNEAQ (reference sequence). The CDR3 has 13 amino acids. CDR3 region: CASGKGGNTEAFF. The DNA of the CDR3 is TGTGCCAGCGGAAAAGGGGGGAACACTGAAGCTTTCTTT.

This clone was detected only once. The chain has TRBV6-4 and TRBJ2-3, with D perhaps TRBD2 (6 bases). The ends were cut back, 0 bases at V and 2 bases at J, with 9 bases in the middle. Germline V gives CDR1 MRHNA, CDR2 SNTAGT. The CDR3 has 15 amino acids. The chain's CDR3 is CASSDSAGTTDTQYF. CDR3 in DNA: TGTGCCAGCAGTGACTCGGCGGGAACCACAGATACGCAGTATTTT.

This clone was observed a few times. The chain combines TRBV19 with TRBJ1-1; D is perhaps TRBD1 (5 bases). This CDR3 has 12 residues. V lost 10 bases and J lost 6, with 15 bases in between. From germline, CDR1 is LNHDA and CDR2 SQIVND (reference sequence). The CDR3 DNA reads as TGTGCCACGAGGAACGGGGGATCTGAAGCTTTCTTT. Translated, it gives CATRNGGSEAFF.

In its sample, this clone was seen once. The chain uses TRBV28 and TRBJ1-6, with 7 bases that match TRBD1. After removal of 3 bases from V and 11 bases from J, the junction contained 7 bases not matched to a gene. The germline V gene encodes CDR1 MDHEN and CDR2 SYDVKM. The CDR3 is made up of 14 amino acids. The CDR3 is CASSFGTAQAPLHF. In DNA form, the CDR3 reads TGTGCCAGCAGTTTTGGGACAGCCCAAGCACCCCTCCACTTT.

This clone is medium-sized in the sample. This chain joins TRBV6-1 and TRBJ1-1; D uncertain. Per the germline V gene, CDR1 is MNHNS and CDR2 is SASEGT. CDR3 length equals 14 residues. Deletions cut 2 bases from V and 5 bases from J, with 12 bases between. CDR3 sequence reads: CASSELGLWTEAFF. In DNA, the CDR3 is TGTGCCAGCAGTGAACTAGGGTTGTGGACTGAAGCTTTCTTT.

The rearrangement joins TRBV9 to TRBJ2-7, with 12 bases aligning to TRBD1. J was trimmed by 6 bases and V by 0 bases; bases with no gene match: 7. Germline V gives CDR1 SGDLS, CDR2 YYNGEE. The CDR3 has 16 amino acids. CDR3 in DNA: TGTGCCAGCAGCGTAGGAACCGGGACAGGGGGCGGCGAGCAGTACTTC. It yields the protein CASSVGTGTGGGEQYF.

J is TRBJ2-7 and V is TRBV28; D may match TRBD1 or TRBD2 (5 bases each). CDR3 size: 14 residues. Germline CDR1 MDHEN, CDR2 SYDVKM. V was pared by 6 bases and J by 0 bases, with 12 bases between. This CDR3 reads CASRQIGTSYEQYF. In DNA form, the CDR3 reads TGTGCCAGCAGACAGATCGGGACCTCCTACGAGCAGTACTTC.

This chain links TRBV2 with TRBJ2-3; 9 positions match TRBD2. The CDR3 extends over 16 amino acids. V gave up 2 bases and J gave up 2 bases; unmatched junction bases: 5. Germline assignment: CDR1 SNHLY and CDR2 FYNNEI. CDR3 DNA sequence: TGTGCCAGCAGTGAACTAGCGGGACTTATCACAGATACGCAGTATTTT. It specifies CASSELAGLITDTQYF.

J is TRBJ2-1 and V is TRBV4-1, with 8 bases matching TRBD2. The J segment lost 8 bases and the V segment lost 1 base, leaving 7 bases of the junction unmatched. CDR3 length: 15 amino acids. Germline V gene lookup returns CDR1 MGHRA and CDR2 YSYEKL. The CDR3 loop is CASSQAGGPGDEQFF. As DNA, the CDR3 is TGCGCCAGCAGCCAAGCGGGAGGGCCAGGCGATGAGCAGTTCTTC.

The rearrangement joins TRBV9 to TRBJ2-2, with 9 positions matching TRBD2. The CDR3 is 17 residues long. J gave up 5 bases and V 0 bases, and 8 bases lay outside the gene matches. Looked up from germline, CDR1 is SGDLS and CDR2 is YYNGEE. CDR3 amino acids: CASSVGGRARKTGELFF. CDR3 coding DNA: TGTGCCAGCAGCGTAGGCGGGAGGGCGAGGAAGACCGGGGAGCTGTTTTTT.

The chain links TRBV9 to TRBJ2-1; TRBD1 is a possible D gene (7 bases). Trimming shortened V by 5 bases and J by 6 bases, and 21 bases separated the two germline ends. Germline lookup yields CDR1 SGDLS and CDR2 YYNGEE. There are 16 residues in the CDR3. The DNA for the CDR3 is TGTGCCAGCAGGGGGGTAACAGGGGAGGCTGGCAATGAGCAGTTCTTC. It is translated as CASRGVTGEAGNEQFF.

This clone was seen a few times. The chain employs TRBV5-4 and TRBJ2-4; D unclear. The CDR3 totals 14 residues. The germline V gene encodes CDR1 SGHNT and CDR2 YYREEE (reference sequence). Trimming pared 4 bases from V and 2 bases from J, leaving 10 bases between. The CDR3: CASSEDNTKNIQYF. The CDR3 coding sequence is TGTGCCAGCAGCGAAGACAATACCAAAAACATTCAGTACTTC.

This chain links TRBV10-3 with TRBJ1-4; D unclear. Germline loops: CDR1 ENHRY, CDR2 SYGVKD. The CDR3 is made up of 13 amino acids. V dropped 1 base and J dropped 5 bases, with 5 bases sitting between them. CDR3 nucleotide sequence: TGTGCCATCAGTGAGTTGTGGAATGAAAAACTGTTTTTT. It specifies CAISELWNEKLFF.

This clone showed up just a few times. The chain links TRBV29-1 to TRBJ2-1; 13 bases match TRBD2. The CDR3 spans 13 residues. Germline assignment: CDR1 SQVTM and CDR2 ANQGSEA. V gave up 8 bases and J gave up 8 bases; unmatched junction bases: 6. The CDR3 DNA sequence: TGCAGCCTGGGACTAGCGGGAATAGATGAGCAGTTCTTC. This gives the protein CSLGLAGIDEQFF.

The CDR3 nucleotides are TGTGCCAGTGGGGAGCCTGAGAACTACGAGCAGTACTTC. Translation: CASGEPENYEQYF. The rearrangement links TRBV19 to TRBJ2-7; tentative D call: TRBD2 (5 bases). Germline V gene sequence: CDR1 LNHDA, CDR2 SQIVND (reference sequence). The CDR3 has 13 amino acids. Trimming left V 8 bases short and J 3 bases short, with 14 bases between.

The chain joins TRBV5-1 to TRBJ2-7, with 7 bases fitting TRBD1. The trim removed 1 base at V and 6 bases at J, leaving 10 bases unmatched. The germline gives CDR1 SGHRS, CDR2 YFSETQ. CDR3 length: 15 residues. The CDR3 bases are TGCGCCAGCAGCTTGCCGGGGACAGCCCCGGTCGAGCAGTACTTC. It yields the protein CASSLPGTAPVEQYF.

The chain joins TRBV4-1 to TRBJ1-1; 9 bases match TRBD1. The J segment lost 1 base and the V segment lost 3 bases, leaving 12 bases of the junction unmatched. The CDR3 sequence is 18 residues long. The germline V gene encodes CDR1 MGHRA and CDR2 YSYEKL. The chain's CDR3 is CASSHTIPGQGKNTEAFF. The CDR3 bases are TGCGCCAGCAGCCACACCATACCGGGACAGGGAAAGAACACTGAAGCTTTCTTT.